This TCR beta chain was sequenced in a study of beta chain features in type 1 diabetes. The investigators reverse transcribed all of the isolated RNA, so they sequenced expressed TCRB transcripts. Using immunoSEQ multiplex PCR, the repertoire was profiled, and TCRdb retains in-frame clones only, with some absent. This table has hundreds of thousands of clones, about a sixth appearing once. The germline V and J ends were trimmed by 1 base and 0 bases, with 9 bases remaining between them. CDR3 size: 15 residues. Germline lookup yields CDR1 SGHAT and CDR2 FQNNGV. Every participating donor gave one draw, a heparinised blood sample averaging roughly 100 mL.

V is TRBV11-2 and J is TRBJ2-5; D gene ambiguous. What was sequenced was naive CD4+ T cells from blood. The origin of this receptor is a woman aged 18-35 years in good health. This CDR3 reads CASSLVRLNQETQYF. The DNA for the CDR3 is TGTGCCAGCAGCTTAGTAAGGCTAAACCAAGAGACCCAGTACTTC.